A single T cell receptor (beta chain) is shown here with its context. The antigen is not known. Germline values: CDR1 WNHNN, CDR2 SYGVQD (reference sequence). The CDR3 loop spans 16 amino acids. The V gene end was trimmed by 3 bases and the J gene end by 2 bases; junction bases not matched to a gene: 4. This specimen belongs to a study of cytomegalovirus exposure and HLA in healthy donors. As for the study in general: Roughly 77 million unique TCRs from HLA-typed donors made up an early data release.

The PCR used 60 Vbeta and 13 Jbeta primers. Sequencing was performed with immunoSEQ multiplex PCR; in TCRdb, only in-frame clones are kept and a portion is missing. Found here are about 200,000 clones, 80% to 85% of them singletons; the top ten hold 2.7%. Study results and caveats: In a later analysis, compared with equally common non-associated chains, HLA-associated beta chains were more expanded. In presence/absence analyses, roughly uniform sequencing depth across donors was assumed. Sequencing had likely introduced a cluster of highly shared sequence variants as an artifact.

The sequence came from a woman aged 40 to 50 in good health and CMV-seronegative. The J gene is TRBJ2-7, the V gene TRBV10-1; 13 bases fit TRBD2. Sample: PBMCs. Written as DNA, the CDR3 is TGCGCCAGCAGTGAAGGGGGACTAGCGGGACCCTACGAGCAGTACTTC. Its translation is CASSEGGLAGPYEQYF.